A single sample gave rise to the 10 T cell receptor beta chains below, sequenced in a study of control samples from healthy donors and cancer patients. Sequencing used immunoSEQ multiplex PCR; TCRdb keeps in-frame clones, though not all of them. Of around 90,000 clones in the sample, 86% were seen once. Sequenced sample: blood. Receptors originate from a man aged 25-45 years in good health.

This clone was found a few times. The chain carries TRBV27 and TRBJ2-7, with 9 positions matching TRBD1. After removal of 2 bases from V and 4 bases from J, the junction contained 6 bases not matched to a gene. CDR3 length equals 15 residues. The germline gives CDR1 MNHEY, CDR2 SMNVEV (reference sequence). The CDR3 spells CASSLLGTGQYEQYF. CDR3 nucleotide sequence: TGTGCCAGCAGTTTACTCGGGACAGGGCAGTACGAGCAGTACTTC.

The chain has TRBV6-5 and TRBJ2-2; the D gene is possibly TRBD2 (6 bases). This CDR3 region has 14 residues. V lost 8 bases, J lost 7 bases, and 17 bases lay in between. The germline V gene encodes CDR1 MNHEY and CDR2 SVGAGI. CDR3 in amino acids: CASLPLWEDGELFF. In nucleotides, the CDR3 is TGTGCCAGCTTGCCTTTGTGGGAGGACGGGGAGCTGTTTTTT.

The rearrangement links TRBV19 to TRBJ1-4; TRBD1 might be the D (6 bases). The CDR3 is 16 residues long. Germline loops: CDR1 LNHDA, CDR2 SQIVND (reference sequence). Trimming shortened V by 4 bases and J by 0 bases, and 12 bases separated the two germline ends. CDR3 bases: TGTGCCAGTAGTACTACAGGGCGTGCAACTAATGAAAAACTGTTTTTT. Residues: CASSTTGRATNEKLFF.

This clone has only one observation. The CDR3 reads CASTLAGSGANVLTF. CDR3 nucleotides: TGTGCCAGCACCCTGGCAGGCTCTGGGGCCAACGTCCTGACTTTC. The chain joins TRBV5-5 to TRBJ2-6; D gene ambiguous. CDR3 length equals 15 residues. The V and J ends lost 6 bases and 0 bases respectively, with 10 bases between them. Germline assignment: CDR1 SGHKS and CDR2 YYEKEE (reference sequence).

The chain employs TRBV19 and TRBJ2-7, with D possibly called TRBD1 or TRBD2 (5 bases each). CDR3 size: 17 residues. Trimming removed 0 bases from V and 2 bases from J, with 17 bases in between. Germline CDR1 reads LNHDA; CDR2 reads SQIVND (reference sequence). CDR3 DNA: TGTGCCAGTAGTATAGATGGGACGGCCGACATTGCCTACGAGCAGTACTTC. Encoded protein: CASSIDGTADIAYEQYF.

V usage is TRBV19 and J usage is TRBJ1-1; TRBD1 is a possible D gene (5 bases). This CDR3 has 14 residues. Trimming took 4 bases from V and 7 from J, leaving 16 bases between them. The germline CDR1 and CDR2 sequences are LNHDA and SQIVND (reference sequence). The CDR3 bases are TGTGCCAGTAGTAGCCAGGGAGGGAACGGTGAAGCTTTCTTT. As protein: CASSSQGGNGEAFF.

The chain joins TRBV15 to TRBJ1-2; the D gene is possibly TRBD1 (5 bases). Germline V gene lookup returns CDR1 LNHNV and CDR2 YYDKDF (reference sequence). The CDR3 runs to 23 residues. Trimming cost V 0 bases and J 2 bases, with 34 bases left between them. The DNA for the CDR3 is TGTGCCACCAGCAGAGAGTCTATAGGGGCCGCGATCCCGTTTCTCGGTCTAAACTATGGCTACACCTTC. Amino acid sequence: CATSRESIGAAIPFLGLNYGYTF. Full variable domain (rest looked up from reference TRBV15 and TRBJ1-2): DAMVIQNPRYQVTQFGKPVTLSCSQTLNHNVMYWYQQKSSQAPKLLFHYYDKDFNNEADTPDNFQSRRPNTSFCFLDIRSPGLGDTAMYLCATSRESIGAAIPFLGLNYGYTFGSGTRLTVV.

CDR3 residues: CASSTTQENYNSPLHF. In nucleotides, the CDR3 is TGTGCCAGCAGCACTACCCAGGAGAACTATAATTCACCCCTCCACTTT. J is TRBJ1-6 and V is TRBV9; no clear D. Germline lookup yields CDR1 SGDLS and CDR2 YYNGEE. Deletions cut 4 bases from V and 3 bases from J, with 14 bases between. The CDR3 is 16 amino acids.

This chain's CDR3 is CASSSPKGGASYEQYV. CDR3 in DNA: TGTGCCAGCAGCTCCCCAAAGGGGGGGGCCAGCTACGAGCAGTACGTC. The chain links TRBV9 to TRBJ2-7, with a weak D call TRBD2 (7 bases). The germline CDR1 and CDR2 sequences are SGDLS and YYNGEE. Trimming took 4 bases from V and 3 from J, leaving 20 bases between them. This CDR3 spans 16 amino acids.

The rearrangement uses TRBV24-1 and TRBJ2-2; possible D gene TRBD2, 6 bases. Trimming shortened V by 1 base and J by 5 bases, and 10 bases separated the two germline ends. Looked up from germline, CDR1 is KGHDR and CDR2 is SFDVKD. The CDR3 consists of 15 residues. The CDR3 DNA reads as TGTGCCACCAGTGATTTTGGGGGGTGGACCGGGGAGCTGTTTTTT. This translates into CATSDFGGWTGELFF.